Each of the 8 T cell receptor beta chains below was sequenced from the same sample in a study of T cells in Graves' hyperthyroidism and ophthalmopathy. Amplification targeted TCR beta CDR3 regions from RNA transcripts. The HTBI primer set was used in a first-round RT-PCR of the TCR CDR3. A single record per CDR3 protein comes from TCRdb applying MiXCR to the multiplex PCR reads. The repertoire has 250,000 to 300,000 distinct CDR3 sequences, about 17% of them found once; the top ten carry 55% to 60%. Material: blood. The source of these receptors is a woman aged 55-70 years with Graves' ophthalmopathy.

Comments on this clonotype: A much bigger clone sits one base away, suggesting this may be a read error. The CDR3 DNA follows: TGTGCCAGCTCACCTATGGGCGCGCTGAGCTATGGCTACACCTTC. Translation gives CASSPMGALSYGYTF. The genes are TRBV18 and TRBJ1-2, with D unclear. The germline V gene has CDR1 KGHSH and CDR2 LQKENI. V lost 3 bases and J lost 4, with 15 bases in between. The CDR3 spans 15 residues.

This clonotype was detected many times. The chain links TRBV20-1 to TRBJ1-1, with D possibly being TRBD1 (5 bases). Germline V gene lookup returns CDR1 DFQATT and CDR2 SNEGSKA (reference sequence). V lost 0 bases and J 0 bases, leaving 8 bases between the germline ends. The CDR3 is 14 residues long. The CDR3 bases are TGCAGTGCTAGAGAGGGGACGGTGAACACTGAAGCTTTCTTT. Amino acid sequence: CSAREGTVNTEAFF.

This clonotype was seen many times. The chain uses TRBV11-1 and TRBJ2-6; possibly TRBD1 for D (5 bases). Germline V gives CDR1 SGHAT, CDR2 FQDESV (reference sequence). Trimming cost V 4 bases and J 0 bases, with 10 bases left between them. The CDR3 extends over 16 amino acids. CDR3 DNA: TGTGCCAGCAGCTCGAGACAGAGCTCTGGGGCCAACGTCCTGACTTTC. It translates to CASSSRQSSGANVLTF.

This clonotype has a handful of counts. This chain links TRBV7-8 with TRBJ1-2; D remains unclear. CDR3 size: 14 residues. From germline, CDR1 is SGHVS and CDR2 FQNEAQ. Trimming removed 1 base from V and 0 bases from J, with 6 bases in between. For the CDR3, the DNA is TGTGCCAGCAGCTTAGAAGGGACTAACTATGGCTACACCTTC. Its translation: CASSLEGTNYGYTF.

This clonotype was seen ten or more times. The chain recombines TRBV5-1 with TRBJ2-3; 11 positions match TRBD2. The V and J ends lost 0 bases and 0 bases, in that order; junction bases with no gene match: 0. CDR1 is SGHRS, CDR2 YFSETQ, per germline. This CDR3 has 16 amino acids. The CDR3 coding sequence is TGCGCCAGCAGCTTGGGACTAGCGGGGAGCACAGATACGCAGTATTTT. Its translation: CASSLGLAGSTDTQYF. The entire variable domain, with the rest obtained from reference TRBV5-1 and TRBJ2-3, is as follows: KAGVTQTPRYLIKTRGQQVTLSCSPISGHRSVSWYQQTPGQGLQFLFEYFSETQRNKGNFPGRFSGRQFSNSRSEMNVSTLELGDSALYLCASSLGLAGSTDTQYFGPGTRLTVL.

In its sample, this clonotype was seen many times. The chain uses TRBV6-1 and TRBJ1-2, with D unresolved. Trimming removed 7 bases at V and 4 bases at J, with 10 bases between. The CDR3 runs 12 residues. Germline CDR1 is MNHNS and CDR2 is SASEGT. The CDR3 sequence is CASTEKGYGYTF. The CDR3 nucleotides read TGTGCCAGCACGGAGAAGGGCTATGGCTACACCTTC.

The CDR3: CATSRDLPGAGQPQHF. In DNA, the CDR3 is TGTGCCACCAGCAGAGATTTGCCAGGGGCGGGACAGCCCCAGCATTTT. The chain recombines TRBV15 with TRBJ1-5; weak D call: TRBD1 (6 bases). The V gene lost 0 bases and the J gene lost 7 bases, with 16 bases spanning the gap. The CDR3 consists of 16 residues. The germline V gene encodes CDR1 LNHNV and CDR2 YYDKDF (reference sequence).

This clonotype was detected ten times or more. The J gene is TRBJ1-6, the V gene TRBV27, with D uncertain. The CDR3 length is 16 residues. V lost 5 bases, J lost 4 bases, and 15 bases lay in between. Germline V gene sequence: CDR1 MNHEY, CDR2 SMNVEV (reference sequence). This CDR3 reads CASSPSIIRYNSPLHF. CDR3 coding DNA: TGTGCCAGCAGTCCTTCGATTATACGGTATAATTCACCCCTCCACTTT.